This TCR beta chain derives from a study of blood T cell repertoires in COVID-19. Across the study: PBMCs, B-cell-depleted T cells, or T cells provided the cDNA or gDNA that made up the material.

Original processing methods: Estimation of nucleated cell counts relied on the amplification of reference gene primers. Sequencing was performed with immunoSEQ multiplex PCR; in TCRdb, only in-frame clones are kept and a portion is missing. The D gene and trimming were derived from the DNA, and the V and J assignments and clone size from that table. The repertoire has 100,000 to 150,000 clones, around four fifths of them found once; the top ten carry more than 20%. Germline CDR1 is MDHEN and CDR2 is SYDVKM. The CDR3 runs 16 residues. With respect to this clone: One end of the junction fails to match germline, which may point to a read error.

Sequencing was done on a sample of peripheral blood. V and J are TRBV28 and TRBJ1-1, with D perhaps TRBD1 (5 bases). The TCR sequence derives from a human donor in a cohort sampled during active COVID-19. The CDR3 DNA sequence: TGTGCCAGCAGGTTATCCCTTTTTAGGGGGAACACTGAAGCTTTCTTT. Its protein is CASRLSLFRGNTEAFF. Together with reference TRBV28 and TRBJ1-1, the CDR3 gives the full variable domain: DVKVTQSSRYLVKRTGEKVFLECVQDMDHENMFWYRQDPGLGLRLIYFSYDVKMKEKGDIPEGYSVSREKKERFSLILESASTNQTSMYLCASRLSLFRGNTEAFFGQGTRLTVV.